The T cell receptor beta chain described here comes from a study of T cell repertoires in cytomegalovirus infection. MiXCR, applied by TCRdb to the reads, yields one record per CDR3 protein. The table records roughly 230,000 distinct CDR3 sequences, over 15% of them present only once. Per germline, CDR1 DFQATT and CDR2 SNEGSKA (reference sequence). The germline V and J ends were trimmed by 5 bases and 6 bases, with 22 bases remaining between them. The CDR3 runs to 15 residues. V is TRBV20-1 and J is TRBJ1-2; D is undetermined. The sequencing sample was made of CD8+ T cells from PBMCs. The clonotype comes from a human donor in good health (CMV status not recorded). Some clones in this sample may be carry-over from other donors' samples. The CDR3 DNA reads TGCAGTGCTCCTTTTATCGGAGGGCCCCTTGATGGCTACACCTTC. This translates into CSAPFIGGPLDGYTF.